What follows is one TCR beta chain and its context. This entry comes from a study of technical replicates of blood from a handful of donors. The data were produced by immunoSEQ multiplex PCR, yet TCRdb's version contains in-frame clones alone and is incomplete. The profile shows tens of thousands of clones, about nine tenths of them singletons. With V trimmed by 5 bases and J by 8 bases, 6 bases remained unmatched. The CDR3 is 14 amino acids. Germline CDR1 reads MNHEY; CDR2 reads SVGAGI. The source is a human donor in good health. The chain joins TRBV6-5 to TRBJ2-1, with 10 bases identical to TRBD2. Material for sequencing was T cells isolated from PBMCs. CDR3 coding DNA: TGTGCCAGCAGTCAAAAAGCGGGAGGGCATGAGCAGTTCTTC. Its translation is CASSQKAGGHEQFF.